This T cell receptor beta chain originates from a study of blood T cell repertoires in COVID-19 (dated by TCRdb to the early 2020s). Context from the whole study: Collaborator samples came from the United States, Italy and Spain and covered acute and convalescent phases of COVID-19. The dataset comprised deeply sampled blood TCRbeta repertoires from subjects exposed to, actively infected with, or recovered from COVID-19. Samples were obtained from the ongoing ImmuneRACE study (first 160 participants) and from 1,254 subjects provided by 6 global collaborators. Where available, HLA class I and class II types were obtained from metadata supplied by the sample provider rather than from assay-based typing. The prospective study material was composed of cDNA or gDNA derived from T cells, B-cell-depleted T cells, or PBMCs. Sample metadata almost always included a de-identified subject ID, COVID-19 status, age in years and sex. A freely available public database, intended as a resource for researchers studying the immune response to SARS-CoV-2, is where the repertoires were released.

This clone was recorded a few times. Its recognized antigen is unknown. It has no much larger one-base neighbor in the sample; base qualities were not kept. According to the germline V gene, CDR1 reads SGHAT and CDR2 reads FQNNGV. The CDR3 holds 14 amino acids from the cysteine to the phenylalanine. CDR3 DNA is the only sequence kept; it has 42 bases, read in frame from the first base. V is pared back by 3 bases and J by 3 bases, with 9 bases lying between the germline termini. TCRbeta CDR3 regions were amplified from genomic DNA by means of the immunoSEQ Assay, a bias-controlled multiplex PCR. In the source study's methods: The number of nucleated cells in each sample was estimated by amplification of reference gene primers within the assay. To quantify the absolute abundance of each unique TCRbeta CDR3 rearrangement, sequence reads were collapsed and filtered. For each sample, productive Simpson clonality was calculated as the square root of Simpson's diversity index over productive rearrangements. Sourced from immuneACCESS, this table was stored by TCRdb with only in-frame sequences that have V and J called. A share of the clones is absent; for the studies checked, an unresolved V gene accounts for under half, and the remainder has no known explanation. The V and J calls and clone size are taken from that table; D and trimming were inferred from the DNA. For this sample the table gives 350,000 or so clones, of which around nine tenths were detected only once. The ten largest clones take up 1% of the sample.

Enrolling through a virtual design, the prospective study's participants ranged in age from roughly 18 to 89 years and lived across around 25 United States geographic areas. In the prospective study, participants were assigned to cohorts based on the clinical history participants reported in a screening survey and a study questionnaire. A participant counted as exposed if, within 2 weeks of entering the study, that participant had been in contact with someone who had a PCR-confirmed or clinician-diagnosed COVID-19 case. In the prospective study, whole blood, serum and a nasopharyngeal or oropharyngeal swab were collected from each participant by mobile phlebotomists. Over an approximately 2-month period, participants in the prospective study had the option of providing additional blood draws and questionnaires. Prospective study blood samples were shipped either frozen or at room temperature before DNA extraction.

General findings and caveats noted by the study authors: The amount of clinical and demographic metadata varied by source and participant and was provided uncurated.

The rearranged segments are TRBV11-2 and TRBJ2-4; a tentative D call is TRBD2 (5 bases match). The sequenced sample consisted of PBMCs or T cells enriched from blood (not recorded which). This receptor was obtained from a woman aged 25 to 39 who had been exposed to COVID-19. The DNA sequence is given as TGTGCCAGCAGCTTGCTAGGACTCAAAAACATTCAGTACTTC. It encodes CASSLLGLKNIQYF. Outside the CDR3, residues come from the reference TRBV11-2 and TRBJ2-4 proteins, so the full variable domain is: EAGVAQSPRYKIIEKRQSVAFWCNPISGHATLYWYQQILGQGPKLLIQFQNNGVVDDSQLPKDRFSAERLKGVDSTLKIQPAKLEDSAVYLCASSLLGLKNIQYFGAGTRLSVL.